This T cell receptor (beta chain) is from a study of Graves' ophthalmopathy and Graves' hyperthyroidism. Study-level background: Before any treatment, peripheral blood was taken at the initial diagnosis. Study conclusions and caveats: Blood contained most expanded thyroid clonotypes exceeding 0.001 frequency.

The authors amplified TCR beta CDR3 regions, and they did so from RNA transcripts for repertoire sequencing. An opening RT-PCR round employed HTBI primers and preceded a second-round multiplex PCR. MiXCR was run by TCRdb on the multiplex PCR reads, yielding one entry per CDR3 protein. The sample includes under 800,000 distinct CDR3 sequences, about 20% of them seen just once. In regard to this clonotype: Its specificity is not known.

Researchers classed hyperthyroidism as stable given no ophthalmopathy within 18 months of follow-up. This CDR3 comprises 13 residues. Per germline, CDR1 LNHDA and CDR2 SQIVND (reference sequence). The germline V and J ends were trimmed by 5 bases and 4 bases, with 11 bases remaining between them. The sequenced material came from peripheral blood. The V gene is TRBV19, the J gene TRBJ1-2; D is unclear. This TCR was sampled from a woman aged 18 to 35 with stable Graves' hyperthyroidism. Some clones in this sample may be carry-over from other donors' samples. The CDR3 loop is CASSPETVYGYTF. The CDR3 coding sequence is TGTGCCAGTAGTCCCGAGACGGTCTATGGCTACACCTTC.